This TCR beta chain derives from a study of CD8 T cells in ankylosing spondylitis. Whole-study findings and limits: Prior work had noted some motif variants in reactive arthritis blood and synovial fluid. Matched ankylosing spondylitis synovial fluid reportedly contained a significantly enriched population of disease-linked clones. Ankylosing spondylitis blood seemed to carry a telltale TCR beta motif made of under ten highly homologous variants. Clones linked to disease, bearing a CD8+ phenotype, were relatively rare in peripheral blood.

In this sample, this clonotype turned up many times. What it binds is unknown. Libraries for TCR beta were made by quantitative 5'-RACE with molecular barcodes. From the 5' RACE reads, TCRdb called clonotypes with MiXCR, one entry per CDR3 protein. Here the sample spans fewer than 550,000 distinct CDR3 sequences, about 5.2% being singletons. Material: blood, either unsorted or a sorted T cell fraction (not recorded which). The source is a male donor with ankylosing spondylitis.

The CDR3 DNA reads as TGTGCCAGCAGCTTCCGAGGGGGTCGGAGAGGGGATGAGCAGTTCTTC. As protein: CASSFRGGRRGDEQFF. The chain joins TRBV7-9 to TRBJ2-1, with D perhaps TRBD1 (6 bases). This CDR3 is 16 amino acids long. With 3 bases removed from V and 8 bases from J, the gap between germline ends came to 20 bases. CDR1 and CDR2 (germline): SEHNR, FQNEAQ (reference sequence).